This entry lists 5 T cell receptor beta chains sequenced from one sample in a study of blood T cell repertoires in COVID-19. Sequenced by immunoSEQ multiplex PCR; TCRdb stores in-frame clones only, minus some. Altogether just under 65,000 clones are present, around 80% being singletons, with the ten largest covering roughly 5.4%. The sample consisted of peripheral blood. These receptors were collected from a human donor in a cohort sampled during active COVID-19.

This rearrangement joins TRBV2 to TRBJ1-1; the match to TRBD1 covers 11 bases. Unmatched junction bases numbered 11, after V lost 6 bases and J lost 5 bases. This CDR3 contains 16 residues. Per the germline V gene, CDR1 is SNHLY and CDR2 is FYNNEI. CDR3 region: CASRETPGQGVTEAFF. The CDR3 DNA is TGTGCCAGCAGAGAGACTCCGGGACAGGGGGTTACTGAAGCTTTCTTT.

This chain uses TRBV27 with TRBJ2-5, with 8 bases identical to TRBD1. The length of the CDR3 is 14 residues. The J segment lost 7 bases and the V segment lost 6 bases, leaving 10 bases of the junction unmatched. From germline, CDR1 is MNHEY and CDR2 SMNVEV (reference sequence). The CDR3 DNA follows: TGTGCCAGCAGGACAGGGGTGGGCAGGGGGACCCAGTACTTC. It specifies CASRTGVGRGTQYF.

The rearrangement uses TRBV10-3 and TRBJ1-1; 9 bases fit TRBD1. CDR1 is ENHRY and CDR2 is SYGVKD in the germline V gene. This CDR3 region has 14 residues. V lost 5 bases and J lost 5; bases outside the gene matches: 6. CDR3 loop: CAISPGQGKTEAFF. The CDR3 DNA follows: TGTGCCATCAGTCCGGGACAGGGAAAAACTGAAGCTTTCTTT.

This chain links TRBV30 with TRBJ1-5; 7 bases line up with TRBD1. V trimming: 5 bases; J trimming: 4 bases; junction bases outside the gene matches: 5. The germline V gene encodes CDR1 GTSNPN and CDR2 SVGIG (reference sequence). The CDR3 length is 13 residues. The CDR3 loop reads CAWGTEINQPQHF. CDR3 DNA: TGTGCCTGGGGGACAGAAATTAATCAGCCCCAGCATTTT.

This clone was detected only once. The chain recombines TRBV7-9 with TRBJ2-1, with D maybe TRBD1 (6 bases). The CDR3 covers 13 residues. Trimming took off 6 bases at V and 9 bases at J, with 15 bases between the two ends. Germline-derived CDR1 and CDR2 are SEHNR and FQNEAQ (reference sequence). The CDR3 here is CASSNNRVGEQFF. The CDR3 bases are TGTGCCAGCAGTAACAACAGGGTGGGTGAGCAGTTCTTC.